This TCR beta chain was profiled in a study of blood T cells in healthy people across ages. The people who gave samples were healthy Caucasians from Russia, aged roughly 6 to 95. Isolating PBMCs gave at least 6.5 million of these cells per sample. As for this clonotype: The antigen remains unidentified.

A J-beta primer mix and a sample-barcoded 5' primer were used in a second PCR of about 7 to 12 cycles. TCRdb passed the 5' RACE reads through MiXCR, listing each CDR3 protein once. The profile shows approximately 690,000 distinct CDR3 sequences, around three fifths of them singletons. The CDR3 is 14 amino acids. Germline lookup yields CDR1 SNHLY and CDR2 FYNNEI. The V and J ends lost 6 bases and 10 bases respectively, with 21 bases between them. Overall study results and limits: Estimated diversity that came from one million T cells was considered an underestimate. Versus aged donors, long-lived donors had higher diversity and more naive CD4+ cells.

V is TRBV2 and J is TRBJ1-1; the D gene is possibly TRBD1 (5 bases). This clonotype was sampled from a man aged 55 to 70 in good health. Sequenced sample: blood. The CDR3 sequence: CASSRLVGTKGAFF. For the CDR3, the DNA is TGTGCCAGCAGCCGGCTTGTAGGGACGAAAGGAGCTTTCTTT.